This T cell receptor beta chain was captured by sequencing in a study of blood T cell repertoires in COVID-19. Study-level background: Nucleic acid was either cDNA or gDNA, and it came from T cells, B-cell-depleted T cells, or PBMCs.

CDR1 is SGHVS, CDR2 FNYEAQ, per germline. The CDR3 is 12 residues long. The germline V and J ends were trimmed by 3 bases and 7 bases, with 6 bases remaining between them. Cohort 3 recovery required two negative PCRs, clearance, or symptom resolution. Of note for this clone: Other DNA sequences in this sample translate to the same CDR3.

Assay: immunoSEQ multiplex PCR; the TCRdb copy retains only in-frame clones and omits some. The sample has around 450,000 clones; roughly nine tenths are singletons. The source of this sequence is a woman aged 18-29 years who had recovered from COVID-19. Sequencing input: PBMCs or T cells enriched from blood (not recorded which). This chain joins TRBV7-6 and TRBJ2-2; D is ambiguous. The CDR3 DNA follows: TGTGCCAGCAGCTTGGCGGTCGGGGAGCTGTTTTTT. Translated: CASSLAVGELFF. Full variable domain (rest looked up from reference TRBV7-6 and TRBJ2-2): GAGVSQSPRYKVTKRGQDVALRCDPISGHVSLYWYRQALGQGPEFLTYFNYEAQQDKSGLPNDRFSAERPEGSISTLTIQRTEQRDSAMYRCASSLAVGELFFGEGSRLTVL.